These T cell receptor beta chains were read from a single sample in a study of T cell repertoires in cytomegalovirus infection. MiXCR was run by TCRdb on the reads, yielding one entry per CDR3 protein. Among some 320,000 distinct CDR3 sequences listed, around 29% were seen once. For these TCRs, the target antigens are not known. Specimen: cultured PBMCs, collected from culture after CMV antigen stimulation. These TCRs come from a human donor in good health (CMV status not recorded). Some clones in this sample may be carry-over from other donors' samples. Each CDR3 is given with its conserved first and last residue. The order of the fields is J gene, V gene, D gene, clone size, CDR3 protein, CDR3 DNA. A D gene is named only where the DNA matches it firmly. Rows may omit the clone size; those that give it use once, few, many or a size class.

TRBJ2-1	TRBV7-2	-	many	CASSLGGSDNEQFF	TGTGCCAGCAGCTTAGGAGGGTCGGACAATGAGCAGTTCTTC
TRBJ1-2	TRBV7-2	-	many	CASSFSRNYGYTF	TGTGCCAGCAGCTTTTCACGGAACTATGGCTACACCTTC
TRBJ1-5	TRBV28	-	-	CASSLGWGGQPQHF	TGTGCCAGCAGTTTAGGCTGGGGGGGGCAGCCCCAGCATTTT
TRBJ2-5	TRBV7-9	-	many	CASSQDSRETQYF	TGTGCCAGCAGCCAGGACAGCCGAGAGACCCAGTACTTC
TRBJ1-5	TRBV7-9	-	-	CASSLGGSGSNQPQHF	TGTGCCAGCAGCTTAGGCGGGTCGGGCTCCAATCAGCCCCAGCATTTT
TRBJ2-3	TRBV6-6	-	-	CASIPSGAGPDTQYF	TGTGCCAGCATCCCCTCGGGAGCGGGCCCAGATACGCAGTATTTT
TRBJ2-1	TRBV5-4	TRBD2	few	CASSFRGGIREQFF	TGTGCCAGCAGCTTTCGGGGGGGCATTCGCGAGCAGTTCTTC
TRBJ1-2	TRBV7-8	TRBD1	many	CASSERRTGLFLGYTF	TGTGCCAGCAGCGAGCGAAGGACAGGTCTTTTTCTTGGCTACACCTTC
TRBJ1-2	TRBV7-9	TRBD1	-	CASSLDGQGGYTF	TGTGCCAGCAGCTTAGACGGACAGGGGGGCTACACCTTC
TRBJ1-4	TRBV7-9	-	-	CASSLSQGRSPTNEKLFF	TGTGCCAGCAGCCTATCTCAGGGGAGGTCCCCAACTAATGAAAAACTGTTTTTT
TRBJ1-1	TRBV13	-	few	CASSTDATRHEAFF	TGTGCCAGCAGCACAGATGCCACTCGACATGAAGCTTTCTTT
TRBJ1-1	TRBV20-1	-	-	CSATRAGVGAEAFF	TGCAGTGCTACCCGAGCTGGGGTAGGGGCTGAAGCTTTCTTT
TRBJ1-4	TRBV19	-	-	CASTGLYRNEKLFF	TGTGCCAGTACGGGGCTCTATCGGAATGAAAAACTGTTTTTT
TRBJ2-1	TRBV7-6	TRBD1	few	CASSSTGKAYNEQFF	TGTGCCAGCAGCTCGACAGGGAAGGCCTACAATGAGCAGTTCTTC
TRBJ1-2	TRBV7-6	-	-	CASSPGSADGYTF	TGTGCCAGCAGCCCAGGCTCAGCGGATGGCTACACCTTC